This TCR beta chain stems from a study (dated by TCRdb to 2016 to 2017). The CDR3 sequence holds 18 residues, the cysteine and phenylalanine included. Kept here is only the CDR3 DNA, which spans 54 bases and is read in frame from base 1. V lost 0 bases and J lost 9 bases, and the count of bases not matched to a germline gene is 11. CDR1 and CDR2 were assigned from the germline V gene as MNHEY and SVGEGT. Library generation was performed with RT-PCR. Reads for this sample came from an Illumina MiSeq. In-frame beta chains were kept once TCRdb had trimmed the public reads at Q25 with fastp and called clones with MiXCR. Each record represents a unique CDR3 protein, reported with the most common genes and DNA among its rows. The table for this sample lists about 680,000 distinct CDR3 sequences; 12% to 15% of them were counted only once. The ten largest clones capture 3.6% of the sample. For this clonotype: No cognate antigen has been identified for it. No qualities accompany the bases; no much larger clone lies one base away.

This chain joins TRBV6-2 or TRBV6-3 to TRBJ2-3, and 14 bases in between align with TRBD2. The TCR was taken from a female donor in good health, serving as a healthy control. The sequencing sample was made of memory CD4+ T cells from blood. The CDR3 region has the sequence CASSYSATSGGAILTQYF. The DNA is as follows: TGTGCCAGCAGTTACTCCGCGACTAGCGGGGGGGCAATCTTAACGCAGTATTTT.